These 21 T cell receptor beta chains originate from one sample sequenced in a study of T cells after yellow fever vaccination. A single record per CDR3 protein comes from TCRdb applying MiXCR to the 5' RACE reads. The sample comprises under 400,000 distinct CDR3 sequences, roughly 11% of which are singletons, and 18% rests with the top ten. Here the sequenced sample was PBMCs, taken on the day of the first yellow fever vaccination. The receptors were sampled from a young man who received the YFV17D yellow fever vaccine.

This clonotype was counted a few times. The chain has TRBV5-5 and TRBJ1-3; D unclear. The CDR3 contains 12 residues. CDR1 is SGHKS, CDR2 YYEKEE, per germline (reference sequence). V lost 4 bases, J lost 6 bases, and 8 bases lay in between. CDR3 sequence (DNA): TGTGCCAGCAGCCCTCAGGAAAACACCATATATTTT. The encoded protein is CASSPQENTIYF.

This clonotype was detected a few times. The chain is built from TRBV6-1 and TRBJ1-2, with TRBD1 identical over 9 bases. V lost 6 bases and J lost 2; bases outside the gene matches: 7. Germline CDR1 reads MNHNS; CDR2 reads SASEGT. The CDR3 extends over 15 amino acids. The CDR3, as DNA: TGTGCCAGCAGCACGACAGGGGGTGGCAACTATGGCTACACCTTC. Residues: CASSTTGGGNYGYTF.

The chain links TRBV20-1 to TRBJ2-1; D not resolved. This CDR3 has 10 residues. V lost 5 bases and J lost 7, with 6 bases in between. Germline lookup yields CDR1 DFQATT and CDR2 SNEGSKA (reference sequence). As DNA, the CDR3 is TGCAGTGCTGCGAGTAATGAGCAGTTCTTC. Translating it yields CSAASNEQFF.

This clonotype has a count of ten or more. CDR3 protein: CASSFLTAQYQETQYF. CDR3 DNA: TGTGCCAGCAGCTTTCTGACAGCACAGTACCAAGAGACCCAGTACTTC. The V and J genes are TRBV7-2 and TRBJ2-5, with a tentative D call TRBD1 (5 bases). The CDR3 has 16 residues. Trimming took off 3 bases at V and 0 bases at J, with 14 bases between the two ends. CDR1 and CDR2 (germline): SGHTA, FQGNSA. Variable domain in full (rest from reference TRBV7-2 and TRBJ2-5): GAGVSQSPSNKVTEKGKDVELRCDPISGHTALYWYRQSLGQGLEFLIYFQGNSAPDKSGLPSDRFSAERTGGSVSTLTIQRTQQEDSAVYLCASSFLTAQYQETQYFGPGTRLLVL.

A few counts support this clonotype. The rearrangement joins TRBV5-1 to TRBJ2-2; D is uncertain. Looked up from germline, CDR1 is SGHRS and CDR2 is YFSETQ. Deletions cut 5 bases from V and 6 bases from J, with 20 bases between. The CDR3 totals 16 residues. Written as DNA, the CDR3 is TGCGCCAGCAGTTTGACCCGAGGACGGACGGCCGGGGAGCTGTTTTTT. Translating it yields CASSLTRGRTAGELFF.

Only a few counts were recorded for this clonotype. DNA of the CDR3: TGCGCCAGCAGCTCGCTGGGGACAGGGGAAGAGACCCAGTACTTC. Protein product: CASSSLGTGEETQYF. V gene TRBV5-1 combines with J gene TRBJ2-5, with TRBD1 identical over 10 bases. The V gene's germline CDR1 is SGHRS and CDR2 YFSETQ. Unmatched junction bases numbered 5, after V lost 3 bases and J lost 3 bases. This CDR3 is built from 15 residues.

V is TRBV27 and J is TRBJ1-2; no clear D gene. The CDR3 is 14 residues long. V shed 3 bases and J shed 0 bases, with 8 bases lying between them. Germline CDR1 and CDR2: MNHEY and SMNVEV (reference sequence). The CDR3 spells CASSFLGTNYGYTF. CDR3 in DNA: TGTGCCAGCAGTTTCCTGGGAACTAACTATGGCTACACCTTC.

This clonotype was detected only a few times. The chain is built from TRBV6-2 or TRBV6-3 and TRBJ1-1; D remains ambiguous. The CDR3 sequence is 14 residues long. Trimming stripped 2 bases from V and 4 bases from J, with 11 bases between. Germline CDR1 is MNHEY and CDR2 is SVGEGT. This CDR3 is CASSYNSWGTEAFF. The CDR3 DNA follows: TGTGCCAGCAGTTACAACTCTTGGGGCACTGAAGCTTTCTTT.

This chain connects TRBV7-3 to TRBJ2-7; TRBD1 might be the D (5 bases). Germline V lookup: CDR1 SGHTA, CDR2 FQGTGA. V was shortened by 5 bases and J by 3 bases, with 14 bases between the two germline ends. The CDR3 length is 14 residues. The CDR3 DNA follows: TGTGCCAGCAGCCCCACAGGCCAACTCTACGAGCAGTACTTC. Protein: CASSPTGQLYEQYF. Looking up the rest from reference TRBV7-3 and TRBJ2-7 gives the full variable domain: GAGVSQTPSNKVTEKGKYVELRCDPISGHTALYWYRQSLGQGPEFLIYFQGTGAADDSGLPNDRFFAVRPEGSVSTLKIQRTERGDSAVYLCASSPTGQLYEQYFGPGTRLTVT.

This clonotype was counted only a few times. The genes are TRBV4-2 and TRBJ2-1, with D perhaps given as TRBD1 or TRBD2 (5 bases each). The length of the CDR3 is 16 residues. The ends were cut back, 0 bases at V and 2 bases at J, with 11 bases in the middle. Germline loops: CDR1 LGHNA, CDR2 YNFKEQ. The CDR3 sequence: CASSQDPGDPYNEQFF. The DNA for the CDR3 is TGTGCCAGCAGCCAAGACCCCGGGGACCCCTACAATGAGCAGTTCTTC.

This clonotype was picked up a small number of times. The rearrangement links TRBV20-1 to TRBJ2-3; 7 nucleotides match TRBD1. J lost 0 bases, V lost 4 bases, and 7 bases had no gene match. CDR3 length: 15 amino acids. From germline, CDR1 is DFQATT and CDR2 SNEGSKA (reference sequence). The CDR3 here is CSANPGTASTDTQYF. The CDR3 DNA follows: TGCAGTGCTAACCCCGGGACAGCCAGCACAGATACGCAGTATTTT.

There are a few counts of this clonotype. The chain combines TRBV7-3 with TRBJ1-4; D gene unclear. Germline loops: CDR1 SGHTA, CDR2 FQGTGA. The CDR3 extends over 17 amino acids. V was clipped by 5 bases and J by 0 bases, with 16 bases between them. The CDR3 nucleotides read TGTGCCAGCAGCCCGCGGGTCGGGAGTGCAACTAATGAAAAACTGTTTTTT. Amino acid sequence: CASSPRVGSATNEKLFF. The full variable domain, in which reference TRBV7-3 and TRBJ1-4 provide the parts outside the CDR3, is GAGVSQTPSNKVTEKGKYVELRCDPISGHTALYWYRQSLGQGPEFLIYFQGTGAADDSGLPNDRFFAVRPEGSVSTLKIQRTERGDSAVYLCASSPRVGSATNEKLFFGSGTQLSVL.

V and J are TRBV5-1 and TRBJ2-5; D gene unclear. Trimming took off 6 bases at V and 2 bases at J, with 11 bases between the two ends. CDR1 is SGHRS and CDR2 is YFSETQ in the germline V gene. The CDR3 runs 13 residues. This CDR3 is CASTEGQQETQYF. In DNA, the CDR3 is TGCGCCAGCACCGAAGGCCAGCAAGAGACCCAGTACTTC.

J is TRBJ1-1 and V is TRBV12-3 or TRBV12-4; D unresolved. The CDR3 totals 14 residues. Trimming left V 5 bases short and J 12 bases short, with 22 bases between. This chain's CDR3 is CASSDTKGPIETFF. The CDR3 DNA sequence: TGTGCCAGCAGTGATACTAAAGGACCCATAGAAACTTTCTTT.

This clonotype was seen a few times. The genes are TRBV5-1 and TRBJ1-2; D is uncertain. The V and J ends lost 1 base and 8 bases respectively, with 9 bases between them. CDR1 is SGHRS, CDR2 YFSETQ, per germline. This CDR3 spans 12 amino acids. CDR3 DNA sequence: TGCGCCAGCAGCTTGATACCCGGCGGCTACACCTTC. Translation: CASSLIPGGYTF.

V is TRBV2 and J is TRBJ2-1; 9 bases map to TRBD1. The junction had 3 bases not matched to a gene; V was cut back by 6 bases and J by 6 bases. The length of the CDR3 is 13 residues. CDR1 SNHLY and CDR2 FYNNEI come from the germline V gene. In nucleotides, the CDR3 is TGTGCCAGCAGCGGGACAGGGCTCAATGAGCAGTTCTTC. It encodes CASSGTGLNEQFF.

This clonotype was detected many times. The rearrangement joins TRBV6-4 to TRBJ2-1; the D gene is possibly TRBD2 (5 bases). There are 13 residues in the CDR3. The germline gives CDR1 MRHNA, CDR2 SNTAGT. V was clipped by 8 bases and J by 2 bases, with 10 bases between them. CDR3 in DNA: TGTGCCAGCTCGACTAACCCCTACAATGAGCAGTTCTTC. Amino acid sequence: CASSTNPYNEQFF.

The chain carries TRBV5-5 and TRBJ2-5; D gene unclear. V shed 1 base and J shed 5 bases, with 9 bases lying between them. Germline-derived CDR1 and CDR2 are SGHKS and YYEKEE (reference sequence). The CDR3 has 13 amino acids. The CDR3: CASSLQDAETQYF. As DNA, the CDR3 is TGTGCCAGCAGCTTGCAGGACGCCGAGACCCAGTACTTC.

This clonotype has only a few counts. J is TRBJ2-3 and V is TRBV3-1, with TRBD1 matching over 8 bases. Germline V CDR1 and CDR2: LGHDT, YNNKEL (reference sequence). This CDR3 has 15 amino acids. J was trimmed by 2 bases and V by 1 base; bases with no gene match: 2. CDR3 nucleotide sequence: TGTGCCAGCAGCCAAGGACAGGGGACCACAGATACGCAGTATTTT. This translates into CASSQGQGTTDTQYF.

The chain couples TRBV28 to TRBJ1-3, with D maybe TRBD1 (5 bases). The V end was cut by 5 bases, the J end by 1 base, with 12 bases between. Germline V gene data show CDR1 as MDHEN and CDR2 as SYDVKM. The CDR3 runs 15 residues. The DNA for the CDR3 is TGTGCCAGCAGTCTCGACAGCACTTCTGGAAACACCATATATTTT. It yields the protein CASSLDSTSGNTIYF.

The chain joins TRBV7-9 to TRBJ2-5; TRBD2 matches 9 bases. This CDR3 contains 14 residues. J lost 3 bases, V lost 5 bases, and 4 bases had no gene match. The germline gives CDR1 SEHNR, CDR2 FQNEAQ (reference sequence). CDR3 in amino acids: CASSTLAGEETQYF. For the CDR3, the DNA is TGTGCCAGCAGCACCTTAGCGGGGGAAGAGACCCAGTACTTC.